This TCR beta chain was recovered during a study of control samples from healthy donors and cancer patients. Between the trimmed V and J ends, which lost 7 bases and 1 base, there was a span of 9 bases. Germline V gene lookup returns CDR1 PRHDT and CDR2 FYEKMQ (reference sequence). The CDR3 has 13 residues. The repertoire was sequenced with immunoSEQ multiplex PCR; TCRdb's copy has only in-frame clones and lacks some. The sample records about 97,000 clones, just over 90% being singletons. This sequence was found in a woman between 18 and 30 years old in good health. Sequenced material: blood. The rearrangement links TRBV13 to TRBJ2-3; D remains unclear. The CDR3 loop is CASTLWRTDTQYF. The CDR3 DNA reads TGTGCCAGCACCTTGTGGCGCACAGATACGCAGTATTTT.